These 4 T cell receptor beta chains share one sample of origin, sequenced in a study of blood T cells in healthy people across ages. A second PCR of roughly 7 to 11 cycles used a sample-barcoded 5' primer and a J-beta primer mix. TCRdb used MiXCR to reprocess the 5' RACE reads, holding one entry per CDR3 protein. The data show fewer than 1,200,000 distinct CDR3 sequences, less than 25% seen once. This sample was shared with a second study, whose subject was T cells of mothers and their children.

Specimen: blood. Source of these receptors: a girl aged 2 to 9 in good health.

This clonotype was counted between two and nine times. DNA for the CDR3: TGCAGCGTTGCCCGGACAGGCGGCGGCTACACCTTC. Translating gives CSVARTGGGYTF. The chain uses TRBV29-1 and TRBJ1-2, with 7 positions matching TRBD1. Trimming removed 4 bases from V and 8 bases from J; junction bases left unmatched: 7. The CDR3 is made up of 12 amino acids. The V gene's germline CDR1 is SQVTM and CDR2 ANQGSEA.

This clonotype was picked up a small number of times. The V and J genes are TRBV7-8 and TRBJ1-4, with 7 bases identical to TRBD1. The CDR3 is made up of 16 amino acids. J lost 0 bases, V lost 5 bases, and 6 bases had no gene match. Germline V gene lookup returns CDR1 SGHVS and CDR2 FQNEAQ. CDR3 in amino acids: CASSNRGLATNEKLFF. CDR3 nucleotides: TGTGCCAGCAGCAACAGGGGACTTGCAACTAATGAAAAACTGTTTTTT.

The V call is TRBV29-1, the J call TRBJ2-7; 7 bases map to TRBD1. Germline CDR1 reads SQVTM; CDR2 reads ANQGSEA. J lost 1 base, V lost 7 bases, and 4 bases had no gene match. The CDR3 runs 12 residues. The CDR3 nucleotides are TGCAGCGCCGTGGGACAGTCCTACGAGCAGTACTTC. As protein: CSAVGQSYEQYF.

This clonotype was counted between two and nine times. The V call is TRBV7-2, the J call TRBJ1-2, with TRBD1 matching 8 bases. V shed 5 bases and J 3 bases; nucleotides not matched to a gene: 8. The CDR3 is 15 residues long. Germline assignment: CDR1 SGHTA and CDR2 FQGNSA. DNA of the CDR3: TGTGCCAGCAGCAATACAGGGGGTATCGACTATGGCTACACCTTC. It yields the protein CASSNTGGIDYGYTF.